One and the same sample provided the 26 T cell receptor beta chains below, sequenced in a study of blood T cell repertoires in COVID-19. Some clones are missing from TCRdb's copy, which holds only in-frame ones; the method was immunoSEQ multiplex PCR. Of 20,000 to 25,000 clones in the sample, approximately 73% were seen once. Specimen: peripheral blood. The receptors derive from a human donor in a cohort sampled during active or convalescent COVID-19.

This clone has a single count. J is TRBJ2-7 and V is TRBV9; TRBD1 aligns across 8 bases. Germline lookup yields CDR1 SGDLS and CDR2 YYNGEE. The CDR3 is made up of 19 amino acids. The V segment lost 3 bases and the J segment 3 bases; nucleotides outside the gene matches: 20. The CDR3 protein is CASSAPTGAARDHNYEQYV. The CDR3 DNA reads as TGTGCCAGCAGCGCCCCGACAGGGGCCGCTAGAGACCACAACTACGAGCAGTACGTC.

V and J are TRBV19 and TRBJ1-5; a possible D gene is TRBD1 (5 bases). Trimming took 7 bases from V and 4 from J, leaving 8 bases between them. CDR1 and CDR2 (germline): LNHDA, SQIVND (reference sequence). This CDR3 comprises 12 residues. In nucleotides, the CDR3 is TGTGCCAGTAAGGAGGGGAATCAGCCCCAGCATTTT. This translates into CASKEGNQPQHF. The full variable domain, completed using reference TRBV19 and TRBJ1-5, is DGGITQSPKYLFRKEGQNVTLSCEQNLNHDAMYWYRQDPGQGLRLIYYSQIVNDFQKGDIAEGYSVSREKKESFPLTVTSAQKNPTAFYLCASKEGNQPQHFGDGTRLSIL.

The chain uses TRBV28 and TRBJ1-2, with no clear D. The germline V and J ends were trimmed by 2 bases and 6 bases, with 10 bases remaining between them. In germline, CDR1 is MDHEN, CDR2 SYDVKM. CDR3 length: 13 amino acids. CDR3 DNA sequence: TGTGCCAGCAGTTTAGAGACTCCTAATGGCTACACCTTC. Its translation: CASSLETPNGYTF.

The chain uses TRBV6-5 and TRBJ2-5; 9 positions match TRBD2. The CDR3 totals 15 residues. V gave up 4 bases and J gave up 4 bases; unmatched junction bases: 7. From germline, CDR1 is MNHEY and CDR2 SVGAGI. CDR3 residues: CASSSAGGLVETQYF. The CDR3 coding sequence is TGTGCCAGCAGTTCGGCGGGAGGGCTGGTAGAGACCCAGTACTTC.

The rearrangement links TRBV28 to TRBJ1-2; TRBD1 matches at 10 bases. The length of the CDR3 is 14 residues. Germline CDR1 reads MDHEN; CDR2 reads SYDVKM. Unmatched junction bases numbered 3, after V lost 5 bases and J lost 3 bases. In DNA form, the CDR3 reads TGTGCCAGCAGTCTCGGACAGGGGGACTATGGCTACACCTTC. It specifies CASSLGQGDYGYTF.

The chain couples TRBV6-6 to TRBJ1-6; D is unresolved. Germline CDR1 is MNHNY and CDR2 is SVGAGI (reference sequence). The V end was cut by 6 bases, the J end by 5 bases, with 14 bases between. CDR3 length equals 15 residues. The CDR3 DNA reads as TGTGCCAGCAGCCGACCGCCCCGGGATAATTCACCCCTCCACTTT. Translated: CASSRPPRDNSPLHF.

V and J are TRBV12-3 or TRBV12-4 and TRBJ2-2, with TRBD1 matching 9 bases. After removal of 8 bases from V and 5 bases from J, the junction contained 3 bases not matched to a gene. The CDR3 sequence is 13 residues long. CDR3 sequence (DNA): TGTGCCAGCCGACAGGGGGAAACCGGGGAGCTGTTTTTT. This encodes CASRQGETGELFF.

J is TRBJ2-7 and V is TRBV10-3, with 8 bases fitting TRBD1. The CDR3 is made up of 13 amino acids. Per the germline V gene, CDR1 is ENHRY and CDR2 is SYGVKD. With V trimmed by 6 bases and J by 6 bases, 7 bases remained unmatched. Here the CDR3 reads CAIRPDRESEQYV. The CDR3, as DNA: TGTGCCATCAGGCCGGACAGGGAAAGCGAGCAGTACGTC.

CDR3 loop: CASSRRDRGNEQFF. DNA of the CDR3: TGCGCCAGCAGCCGCCGGGACAGGGGCAATGAGCAGTTCTTC. V is TRBV5-1 and J is TRBJ2-1; 10 bases line up with TRBD1. Germline loops: CDR1 SGHRS, CDR2 YFSETQ. The CDR3 extends over 14 amino acids. The J segment lost 6 bases and the V segment lost 4 bases, leaving 4 bases of the junction unmatched.

A few counts support this clone. This rearrangement joins TRBV27 to TRBJ2-4, with a tentative D call TRBD2 (5 bases). The CDR3 loop spans 13 amino acids. The germline V gene encodes CDR1 MNHEY and CDR2 SMNVEV (reference sequence). Trimming cost V 4 bases and J 6 bases, with 10 bases left between them. The CDR3 coding sequence is TGTGCCAGCAGTTATGGACTGCTAAACATTCAGTACTTC. This codes for CASSYGLLNIQYF.

V is TRBV19 and J is TRBJ2-3, with TRBD1 matching over 8 bases. This CDR3 is built from 14 residues. Germline V gene lookup returns CDR1 LNHDA and CDR2 SQIVND (reference sequence). After removal of 8 bases from V and 5 bases from J, the junction contained 9 bases not matched to a gene. The CDR3 region is CASGRAGGEDTQYF. The CDR3 DNA follows: TGTGCCAGTGGACGGGCAGGGGGCGAAGATACGCAGTATTTT.

The rearrangement links TRBV28 to TRBJ1-2; D gene unclear. The CDR3 has 14 residues. Deletions cut 2 bases from V and 6 bases from J, with 13 bases between. Germline values: CDR1 MDHEN, CDR2 SYDVKM. This chain's CDR3 is CASSLPGRENGYTF. CDR3 in DNA: TGTGCCAGCAGTTTACCGGGGAGAGAGAATGGCTACACCTTC.

A single count supports this clone. The V gene is TRBV27, the J gene TRBJ1-2; 9 bases are a match to TRBD1. The length of the CDR3 is 13 residues. Germline lookup yields CDR1 MNHEY and CDR2 SMNVEV (reference sequence). Unmatched junction bases numbered 3, after V lost 4 bases and J lost 6 bases. This CDR3 is CASSSGTGNGYTF. Here the CDR3 DNA reads TGTGCCAGCAGTTCCGGGACAGGGAATGGCTACACCTTC.

The chain joins TRBV4-3 to TRBJ2-2, with D perhaps matching TRBD2 (5 bases). The CDR3 has 15 amino acids. CDR1 is LGHNA, CDR2 YSLEER, per germline. V lost 1 base to trimming and J lost 5 bases, with 11 bases between them. DNA of the CDR3: TGCGCCAGCAGCCAAGTGGGAGTAGATACCGGGGAGCTGTTTTTT. As protein: CASSQVGVDTGELFF.

This chain links TRBV6-1 with TRBJ1-2, with a tentative D call TRBD1 (6 bases). CDR1 is MNHNS and CDR2 is SASEGT in the germline V gene. Trimming pared 3 bases from V and 3 bases from J, leaving 8 bases between. The CDR3 sequence is 13 residues long. CDR3 residues: CASSDRGHYGYTF. CDR3 DNA: TGTGCCAGCAGTGACAGGGGCCACTATGGCTACACCTTC.

The chain uses TRBV2 and TRBJ1-2, with D possibly being TRBD1 (6 bases). V gave up 7 bases and J gave up 4 bases, with 13 bases separating them. The CDR3 runs to 13 residues. Germline V gene lookup returns CDR1 SNHLY and CDR2 FYNNEI. The CDR3 sequence: CASTWEGGYGYTF. The CDR3 nucleotides are TGTGCCAGCACCTGGGAGGGGGGCTATGGCTACACCTTC.

The chain is built from TRBV27 and TRBJ1-4, with D tentatively TRBD1 (5 bases). With 6 bases removed from V and 4 bases from J, the gap between germline ends came to 15 bases. The V gene's germline CDR1 is MNHEY and CDR2 SMNVEV (reference sequence). The CDR3 is 15 residues long. The CDR3 sequence is CASRWSGAGNEKLFF. The CDR3 DNA is TGTGCCAGCAGATGGAGTGGGGCAGGTAATGAAAAACTGTTTTTT.

V is TRBV6-2 or TRBV6-3 and J is TRBJ2-7; the match to TRBD2 covers 10 bases. Germline V lookup: CDR1 MNHEY, CDR2 SVGEGT. V gave up 2 bases and J gave up 2 bases; unmatched junction bases: 9. The length of the CDR3 is 17 residues. This CDR3 is CASSYRLLSGRAYEQYF. The CDR3 DNA reads TGTGCCAGCAGTTACCGGCTATTGAGCGGGAGGGCCTACGAGCAGTACTTC.

This clone was picked up one time. This sequence joins TRBV5-1 and TRBJ2-3; 13 bases align to TRBD2. The V gene end was trimmed by 0 bases and the J gene end by 2 bases; junction bases not matched to a gene: 12. The CDR3 has 20 residues. Germline lookup yields CDR1 SGHRS and CDR2 YFSETQ. This CDR3 reads CASSLAPRLAGGRATDTQYF. The CDR3 region has the DNA TGCGCCAGCAGCTTGGCCCCACGACTAGCGGGAGGAAGGGCCACAGATACGCAGTATTTT.

The chain employs TRBV5-6 and TRBJ1-2, with 7 bases matching TRBD1. After removal of 3 bases from V and 0 bases from J, the junction contained 5 bases not matched to a gene. This CDR3 has 15 residues. Looked up from germline, CDR1 is SGHDT and CDR2 is YYEEEE. The CDR3 sequence is CASSSIQGTNYGYTF. In DNA, the CDR3 is TGTGCCAGCAGCTCTATACAGGGGACTAACTATGGCTACACCTTC.

The chain carries TRBV7-9 and TRBJ1-1; 8 bases align to TRBD1. The CDR3 covers 13 residues. V was pared by 6 bases and J by 4 bases, with 4 bases of the junction left unmatched. CDR1 and CDR2 (germline): SEHNR, FQNEAQ (reference sequence). CDR3 sequence reads: CASRKTGVTEAFF. The CDR3 DNA follows: TGTGCCAGCAGGAAGACAGGGGTCACTGAAGCTTTCTTT. The whole variable domain, filled in from reference TRBV7-9 and TRBJ1-1, reads DTGVSQNPRHKITKRGQNVTFRCDPISEHNRLYWYRQTLGQGPEFLTYFQNEAQLEKSRLLSDRFSAERPKGSFSTLEIQRTEQGDSAMYLCASRKTGVTEAFFGQGTRLTVV.

The count of this clone is one. The CDR3 DNA follows: TGTGCCAGTAGTTTAACGGGAGGCTCCTACAATGAGCAGTTCTTC. Residues: CASSLTGGSYNEQFF. The chain couples TRBV19 to TRBJ2-1; 7 bases are a match to TRBD2. The V segment lost 5 bases and the J segment 0 bases; nucleotides outside the gene matches: 4. This CDR3 spans 15 amino acids. Germline loops: CDR1 LNHDA, CDR2 SQIVND (reference sequence).

The chain joins TRBV28 to TRBJ1-5, with D maybe TRBD1 (6 bases). Between the trimmed V and J ends, which lost 8 bases and 7 bases, there was a span of 18 bases. Germline CDR1 is MDHEN and CDR2 is SYDVKM. The CDR3 loop spans 14 amino acids. CDR3 DNA: TGTGCCAGCGGACTGGGGGGGACACGGCAGCCCCAGCATTTT. Its translation: CASGLGGTRQPQHF.

The chain is built from TRBV12-2 and TRBJ2-1; the table calls TRBD2, which could not be checked here. TRBV12-2 is a pseudogene locus. The CDR3 length is 18 residues. The chain's CDR3 is CASRLAPGTSGSMGEQFF. CDR3 in DNA: TGTGCAAGTCGCTTAGCCCCCGGGACTAGCGGGAGTATGGGTGAGCAGTTCTTC.

The V and J genes are TRBV7-6 and TRBJ2-3, with 8 bases lining up with TRBD2. Germline assignment: CDR1 SGHVS and CDR2 FNYEAQ. Germline trimming cut 2 bases from V and 2 bases from J; bases unmatched to any gene: 9. The CDR3 has 17 residues. CDR3 sequence: CASSLLQAGAFTDTQYF. The CDR3 DNA reads as TGTGCCAGCAGCTTATTGCAAGCGGGGGCTTTCACAGATACGCAGTATTTT.

The chain combines TRBV12-3 or TRBV12-4 with TRBJ1-5; D not certain. The CDR3 has 12 residues. Trimming removed 7 bases at V and 6 bases at J, with 10 bases between. The chain's CDR3 is CASKNNSQPQHF. CDR3 DNA: TGTGCCAGCAAGAATAACAGTCAGCCCCAGCATTTT.